A single sample is the source of the 8 T cell receptor beta chains below, sequenced in a study of monozygotic twins with inflammatory bowel disease. After re-calling the 5' RACE reads, TCRdb lists one entry per CDR3 protein, DNA absent. In all, the sample yields over 130,000 distinct CDR3 sequences. Sequenced input: blood. The receptors come from a human donor with ulcerative colitis or Crohn's disease, or a healthy co-twin of an affected twin (not recorded which).

The chain recombines TRBV3-1 with TRBJ2-7; TCRdb indicates TRBD2, and absent DNA this call remains unverified. The CDR3 extends over 15 amino acids. Looked up from germline, CDR1 is LGHDT and CDR2 is YNNKEL (reference sequence). The CDR3 sequence is CASSQGKAGGYEQYF.

This sequence joins TRBV7-2 and TRBJ2-7; lacking DNA, the TRBD1 call made by TCRdb goes unchecked. The CDR3 has 14 amino acids. The germline CDR1 and CDR2 sequences are SGHTA and FQGNSA. The CDR3 sequence is CASSLAHGGLEQYF.

The V and J genes are TRBV30 and TRBJ1-1; TCRdb calls TRBD1, which cannot be checked without DNA. CDR1 GTSNPN and CDR2 SVGIG come from the germline V gene (reference sequence). The CDR3 is 16 amino acids. The CDR3 region is CAWDDQGAFMNTEAFF.

The genes are TRBV5-1 and TRBJ2-3; no DNA is available, so the TRBD1 call from TCRdb remains unchecked. CDR1 and CDR2 (germline): SGHRS, YFSETQ. This CDR3 spans 14 amino acids. CDR3 region: CASSQPGGGDTQYF.

V gene TRBV4-1 combines with J gene TRBJ2-3; TCRdb reports TRBD1, a call that lacks DNA to check it against. The germline V gene encodes CDR1 MGHRA and CDR2 YSYEKL. The CDR3 length is 16 residues. CDR3 loop: CASSQDNRGRADTQYF.

This rearrangement joins TRBV19 to TRBJ1-1. The V gene's germline CDR1 is LNHDA and CDR2 SQIVND (reference sequence). The CDR3 runs to 12 residues. CDR3 in amino acids: CASSYYATEAFF. Full variable domain (rest looked up from reference TRBV19 and TRBJ1-1): DGGITQSPKYLFRKEGQNVTLSCEQNLNHDAMYWYRQDPGQGLRLIYYSQIVNDFQKGDIAEGYSVSREKKESFPLTVTSAQKNPTAFYLCASSYYATEAFFGQGTRLTVV.

The chain couples TRBV6-5 to TRBJ2-4; without DNA, the TCRdb call of TRBD1 cannot be checked. This CDR3 comprises 19 residues. The germline CDR1 and CDR2 sequences are MNHEY and SVGAGI. CDR3 region: CASSYVWSGGSGAKNIQYF.

V is TRBV19 and J is TRBJ2-1. The germline gives CDR1 LNHDA, CDR2 SQIVND (reference sequence). This CDR3 is 15 amino acids long. This CDR3 reads CASSISGGPTNKQFF. Together with reference TRBV19 and TRBJ2-1, the CDR3 gives the full variable domain: DGGITQSPKYLFRKEGQNVTLSCEQNLNHDAMYWYRQDPGQGLRLIYYSQIVNDFQKGDIAEGYSVSREKKESFPLTVTSAQKNPTAFYLCASSISGGPTNKQFFGPGTRLTVL.